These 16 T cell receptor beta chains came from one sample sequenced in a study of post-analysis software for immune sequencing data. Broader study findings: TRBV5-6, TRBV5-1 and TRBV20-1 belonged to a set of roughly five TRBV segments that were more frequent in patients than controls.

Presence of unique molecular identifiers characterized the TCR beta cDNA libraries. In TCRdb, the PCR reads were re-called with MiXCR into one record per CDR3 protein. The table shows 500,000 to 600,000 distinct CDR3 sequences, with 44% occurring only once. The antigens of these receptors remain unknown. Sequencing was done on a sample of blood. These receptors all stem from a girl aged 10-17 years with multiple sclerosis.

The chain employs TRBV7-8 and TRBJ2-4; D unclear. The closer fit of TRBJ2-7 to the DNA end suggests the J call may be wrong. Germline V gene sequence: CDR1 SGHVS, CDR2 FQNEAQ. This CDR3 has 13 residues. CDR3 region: CARKTLDEYEQYF. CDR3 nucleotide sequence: TGTGCCAGAAAGACCCTGGATGAATACGAGCAGTACTTC.

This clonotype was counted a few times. Written as DNA, the CDR3 is TGTGCCAGCTGGCCCGGGCGGCCCAACTATGGCTACACCTTC. Translation gives CASWPGRPNYGYTF. The chain combines TRBV6-6 with TRBJ1-2, with D unresolved. CDR3 length equals 14 residues. Trimming took off 8 bases at V and 2 bases at J, with 15 bases between the two ends. Germline CDR1 MNHNY, CDR2 SVGAGI (reference sequence).

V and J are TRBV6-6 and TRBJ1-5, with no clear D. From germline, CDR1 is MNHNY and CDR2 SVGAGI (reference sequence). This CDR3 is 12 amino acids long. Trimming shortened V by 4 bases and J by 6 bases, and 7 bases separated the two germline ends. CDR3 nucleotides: TGTGCCAGCAGTTCTGTGGTTCAGCCCCAGCATTTT. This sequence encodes CASSSVVQPQHF.

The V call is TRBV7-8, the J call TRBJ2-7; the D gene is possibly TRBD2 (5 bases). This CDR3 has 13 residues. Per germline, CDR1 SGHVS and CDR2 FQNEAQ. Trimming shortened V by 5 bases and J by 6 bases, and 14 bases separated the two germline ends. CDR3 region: CASSRRDPSEQYF. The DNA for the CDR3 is TGTGCCAGCAGCCGCCGGGATCCCTCCGAGCAGTACTTC. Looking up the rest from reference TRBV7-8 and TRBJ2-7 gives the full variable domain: GAGVSQSPRYKVAKRGQDVALRCDPISGHVSLFWYQQALGQGPEFLTYFQNEAQLDKSGLPSDRFFAERPEGSVSTLKIQRTQQEDSAVYLCASSRRDPSEQYFGPGTRLTVT.

CDR3 loop: CASSFGAGASYEQYF. CDR3 nucleotide sequence: TGTGCCAGCAGCTTTGGAGCGGGGGCTTCCTACGAGCAGTACTTC. This chain connects TRBV7-7 to TRBJ2-7, with 8 positions matching TRBD2. The V and J ends lost 3 bases and 1 base, in that order; junction bases with no gene match: 5. Germline V gene data show CDR1 as SSHAT and CDR2 as FNYEAQ (reference sequence). The CDR3 extends over 15 amino acids.

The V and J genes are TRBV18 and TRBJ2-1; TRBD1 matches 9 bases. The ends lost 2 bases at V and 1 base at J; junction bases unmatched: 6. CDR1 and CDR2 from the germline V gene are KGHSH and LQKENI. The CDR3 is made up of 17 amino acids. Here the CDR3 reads CASSPVIGQGSYNEQFF. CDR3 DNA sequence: TGTGCCAGCTCACCAGTTATAGGACAGGGGTCCTACAATGAGCAGTTCTTC. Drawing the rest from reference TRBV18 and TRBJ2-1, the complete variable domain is NAGVMQNPRHLVRRRGQEARLRCSPMKGHSHVYWYRQLPEEGLKFMVYLQKENIIDESGMPKERFSAEFPKEGPSILRIQQVVRGDSAAYFCASSPVIGQGSYNEQFFGPGTRLTVL.

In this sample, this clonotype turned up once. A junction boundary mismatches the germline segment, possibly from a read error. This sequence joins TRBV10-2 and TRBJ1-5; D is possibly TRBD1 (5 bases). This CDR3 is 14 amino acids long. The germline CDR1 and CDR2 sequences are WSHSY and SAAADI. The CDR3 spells CASSESLGGQPQHF. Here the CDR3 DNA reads TGCGCCAGCAGCGAGTCGTTGGGGGGGCAGCCCCAGCATTTT.

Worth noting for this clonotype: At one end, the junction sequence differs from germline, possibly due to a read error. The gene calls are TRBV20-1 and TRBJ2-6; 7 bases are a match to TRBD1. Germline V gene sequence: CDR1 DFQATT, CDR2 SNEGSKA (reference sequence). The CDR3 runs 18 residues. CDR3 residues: CSARGYDREKAGADVLTF. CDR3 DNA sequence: TGCAGTGCTAGAGGATACGACAGGGAGAAAGCTGGGGCCGACGTCCTGACTTTC.

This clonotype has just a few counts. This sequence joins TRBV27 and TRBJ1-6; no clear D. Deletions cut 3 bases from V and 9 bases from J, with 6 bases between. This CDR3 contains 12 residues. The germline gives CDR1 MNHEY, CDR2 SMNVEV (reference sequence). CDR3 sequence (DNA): TGTGCCAGCAGTTTTCCCGGTTCACCCCTCCACTTT. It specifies CASSFPGSPLHF.

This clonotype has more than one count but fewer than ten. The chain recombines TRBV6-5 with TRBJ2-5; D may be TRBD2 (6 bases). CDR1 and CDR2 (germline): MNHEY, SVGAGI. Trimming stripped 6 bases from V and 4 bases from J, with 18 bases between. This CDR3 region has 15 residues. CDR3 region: CASSPGRGRGETQYF. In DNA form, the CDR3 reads TGTGCCAGCAGCCCCGGCCGTGGGCGGGGAGAGACCCAGTACTTC.

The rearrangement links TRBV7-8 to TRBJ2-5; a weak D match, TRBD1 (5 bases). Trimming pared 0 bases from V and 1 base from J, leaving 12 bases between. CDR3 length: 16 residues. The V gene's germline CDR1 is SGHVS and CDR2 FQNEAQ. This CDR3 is CASSLARGALQETQYF. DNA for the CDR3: TGTGCCAGCAGCTTAGCGCGTGGGGCCCTCCAAGAGACCCAGTACTTC.

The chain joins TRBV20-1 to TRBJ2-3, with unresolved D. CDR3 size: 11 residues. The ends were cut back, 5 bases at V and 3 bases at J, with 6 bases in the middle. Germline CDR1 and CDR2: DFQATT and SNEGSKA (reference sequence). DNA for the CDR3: TGCAGTGCTCCAACGACAGATACGCAGTATTTT. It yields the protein CSAPTTDTQYF.

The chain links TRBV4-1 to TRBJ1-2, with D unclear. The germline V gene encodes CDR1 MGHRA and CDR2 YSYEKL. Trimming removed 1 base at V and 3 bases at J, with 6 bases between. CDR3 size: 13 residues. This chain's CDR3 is CASSQVGYYGYTF. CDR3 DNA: TGCGCCAGCAGCCAAGTTGGGTACTATGGCTACACCTTC.

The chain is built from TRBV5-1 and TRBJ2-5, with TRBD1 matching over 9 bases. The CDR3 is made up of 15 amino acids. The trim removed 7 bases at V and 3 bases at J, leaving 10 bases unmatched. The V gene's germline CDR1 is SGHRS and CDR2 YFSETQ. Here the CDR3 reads CASGQGQGKKETQYF. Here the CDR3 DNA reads TGCGCCAGCGGCCAGGGACAGGGAAAGAAAGAGACCCAGTACTTC.

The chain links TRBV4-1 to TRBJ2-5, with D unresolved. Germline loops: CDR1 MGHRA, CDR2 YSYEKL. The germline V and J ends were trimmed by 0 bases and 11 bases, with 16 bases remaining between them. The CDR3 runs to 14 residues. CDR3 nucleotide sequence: TGCGCCAGCAGCCAAGATCAATCCAGCCGGCAACAGTACTTC. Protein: CASSQDQSSRQQYF.

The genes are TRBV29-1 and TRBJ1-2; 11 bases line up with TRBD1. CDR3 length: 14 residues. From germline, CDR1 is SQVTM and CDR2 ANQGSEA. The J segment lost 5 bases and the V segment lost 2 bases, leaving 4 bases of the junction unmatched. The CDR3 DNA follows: TGCAGCGTTGAATACAGGGACAGGGGGTATGGCTACACCTTC. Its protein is CSVEYRDRGYGYTF.